The 23 T cell receptor beta chains given below trace back to one sample, sequenced in a study of blood T cell repertoires in COVID-19. Profiling relied on immunoSEQ multiplex PCR, and the TCRdb table lists in-frame clones only, not all of them. Altogether fewer than 200,000 clones are present, about 90% being singletons, with the ten largest covering roughly 8.6%. The sequencing sample was made of PBMCs or T cells enriched from blood (not recorded which). These receptors came from a young woman who had recovered from COVID-19.

The genes are TRBV7-8 and TRBJ1-2; the D gene is possibly TRBD1 (6 bases). CDR1 is SGHVS, CDR2 FQNEAQ, per germline. The V and J ends lost 5 bases and 4 bases respectively, with 11 bases between them. The CDR3 spans 13 residues. Written as DNA, the CDR3 is TGTGCCAGCAGCCCAACAGGGACCTATGGCTACACCTTC. Translation gives CASSPTGTYGYTF.

The chain employs TRBV9 and TRBJ2-2; TRBD1 might be the D (5 bases). Germline lookup yields CDR1 SGDLS and CDR2 YYNGEE. The CDR3 sequence is 12 residues long. V lost 4 bases to trimming and J lost 10 bases, with 11 bases between them. The CDR3: CASSTGPLELFF. CDR3 sequence (DNA): TGTGCCAGCAGCACAGGCCCCTTGGAGCTGTTTTTT.

The genes are TRBV12-3 or TRBV12-4 and TRBJ2-1; TRBD1 agrees at 9 bases. The CDR3 has 12 amino acids. The junction had 6 bases not matched to a gene; V was cut back by 3 bases and J by 15 bases. Here the CDR3 DNA reads TGTGCCAGCAGTTTTGCAGGGACAGGGATGTTCTTC. This translates into CASSFAGTGMFF.

The count of this clone is one. The J gene is TRBJ1-5, the V gene TRBV6-5; no clear D gene. From germline, CDR1 is MNHEY and CDR2 SVGAGI. V gave up 5 bases and J gave up 4 bases, with 12 bases separating them. This CDR3 has 14 amino acids. CDR3 region: CASSPPGGNQPQHF. DNA for the CDR3: TGTGCCAGCAGTCCCCCTGGAGGAAATCAGCCCCAGCATTTT.

This chain uses TRBV28 with TRBJ2-7; possible D gene TRBD1, 5 bases. The CDR3 extends over 11 amino acids. Germline V gives CDR1 MDHEN, CDR2 SYDVKM. The ends were cut back, 9 bases at V and 4 bases at J, with 10 bases in the middle. In DNA, the CDR3 is TGTGCCAGGACAGTAAGGTACGAGCAGTACTTC. As protein: CARTVRYEQYF.

The CDR3 DNA reads as TGTGCCAGCAGGAGGGACAGGGACTCTGGAAACACCATATATTTT. Translating it yields CASRRDRDSGNTIYF. V is TRBV6-5 and J is TRBJ1-3, with TRBD1 matching over 9 bases. Germline V gene sequence: CDR1 MNHEY, CDR2 SVGAGI. V shed 6 bases, J shed 0 bases, and the junction held 3 bases outside the gene matches. The CDR3 extends over 15 amino acids.

The chain joins TRBV5-6 to TRBJ1-6, with unresolved D. Germline CDR1 is SGHDT and CDR2 is YYEEEE. This CDR3 comprises 13 residues. V was clipped by 4 bases and J by 9 bases, with 11 bases between them. The CDR3 DNA follows: TGTGCCAGCAGCAGAATGACTGGTTCACCCCTCCACTTT. It translates to CASSRMTGSPLHF.

The chain carries TRBV4-3 and TRBJ2-7; weak D call: TRBD1 (6 bases). The CDR3 sequence is 15 residues long. The V gene lost 0 bases and the J gene lost 3 bases, with 12 bases spanning the gap. Germline CDR1 is LGHNA and CDR2 is YSLEER. Here the CDR3 reads CASSQETGPFYEQYF. CDR3 nucleotide sequence: TGCGCCAGCAGCCAAGAGACAGGCCCGTTCTACGAGCAGTACTTC.

This sequence joins TRBV24-1 and TRBJ1-1; no definite D call. Looked up from germline, CDR1 is KGHDR and CDR2 is SFDVKD. Trimming pared 4 bases from V and 5 bases from J, leaving 4 bases between. The CDR3 length is 11 residues. The CDR3 DNA reads as TGTGCCACCAGTGACTTAACTGAAGCTTTCTTT. This sequence encodes CATSDLTEAFF.

This clone was counted once. The rearrangement links TRBV4-1 to TRBJ2-7, with no clear D. CDR3 length: 15 residues. Germline values: CDR1 MGHRA, CDR2 YSYEKL. V lost 1 base, J lost 3 bases, and 13 bases lay in between. CDR3 DNA: TGCGCCAGCAGCCAAGTATTTGGGCCCAACTACGAGCAGTACTTC. Translated, it gives CASSQVFGPNYEQYF.

The chain is built from TRBV5-1 and TRBJ1-1, with D uncertain. Germline CDR1 is SGHRS and CDR2 is YFSETQ. The CDR3 is 16 residues long. V shed 1 base and J shed 4 bases, with 17 bases lying between them. CDR3 residues: CASSLSSATSSTEAFF. CDR3 nucleotides: TGCGCCAGCAGCTTGTCGAGCGCGACTAGTTCCACTGAAGCTTTCTTT. Using reference TRBV5-1 and TRBJ1-1 for the parts outside the CDR3, the full variable domain is KAGVTQTPRYLIKTRGQQVTLSCSPISGHRSVSWYQQTPGQGLQFLFEYFSETQRNKGNFPGRFSGRQFSNSRSEMNVSTLELGDSALYLCASSLSSATSSTEAFFGQGTRLTVV.

Notes on this clone: A much larger clonotype is one base distant, so this may be a read error. The gene calls are TRBV20-1 and TRBJ1-5; 7 bases map to TRBD1. Per germline, CDR1 DFQATT and CDR2 SNEGSKA (reference sequence). V lost 3 bases, J lost 6 bases, and 2 bases stayed unmatched. This CDR3 is built from 12 residues. CDR3 in amino acids: CSASGTAQPQHF. CDR3 nucleotide sequence: TGCAGTGCTAGTGGGACAGCTCAGCCCCAGCATTTT.

This chain links TRBV10-3 with TRBJ1-2; D is undetermined. CDR3 length: 15 residues. Germline V gene lookup returns CDR1 ENHRY and CDR2 SYGVKD. Trimming removed 3 bases from V and 2 bases from J, with 13 bases in between. This CDR3 reads CAISDRRASNYGYTF. The DNA of the CDR3 is TGTGCCATCAGTGATCGGAGGGCCAGCAACTATGGCTACACCTTC.

This chain uses TRBV5-3 with TRBJ2-6; TRBD1 aligns across 8 bases. TRBV5-3 is designated an ORF whose function remains uncertain. The CDR3 runs 18 residues. V lost 0 bases and J lost 0; bases outside the gene matches: 5. The CDR3: CARSLVAGGCSGANVLTF. CDR3 coding DNA: TGTGCCAGAAGCTTGGTCGCAGGGGGCTGCTCTGGGGCCAACGTCCTGACTTTC.

The chain joins TRBV10-1 to TRBJ2-1, with 7 bases matching TRBD1. V lost 3 bases, J lost 5 bases, and 4 bases stayed unmatched. The CDR3 totals 14 residues. Germline V lookup: CDR1 WNHNN, CDR2 SYGVQD (reference sequence). CDR3 sequence: CASSERGPHNEQFF. DNA of the CDR3: TGCGCCAGCAGTGAAAGGGGGCCCCACAATGAGCAGTTCTTC.

V gene TRBV7-2 combines with J gene TRBJ1-1, with D hard to call. V was cut by 5 bases and J by 2 bases, with 6 bases left in between. The CDR3 sequence is 12 residues long. Germline V gene lookup returns CDR1 SGHTA and CDR2 FQGNSA. The CDR3 region has the DNA TGTGCCAGCAGCCGAGTTAACACTGAAGCTTTCTTT. It encodes CASSRVNTEAFF.

Concerning this clone: This specimen includes other DNA sequences encoding the same CDR3. The CDR3 DNA reads as TGTGCCAGCAGCTTAGGGACTAGCGGCGACGAGCAGTACTTC. Protein product: CASSLGTSGDEQYF. The chain couples TRBV7-9 to TRBJ2-7; 10 nucleotides align to TRBD2. The CDR3 is 14 amino acids. CDR1 SEHNR and CDR2 FQNEAQ come from the germline V gene (reference sequence). After removal of 1 base from V and 5 bases from J, the junction contained 2 bases not matched to a gene.

The genes are TRBV7-2 and TRBJ2-2; the match to TRBD2 covers 7 bases. Per germline, CDR1 SGHTA and CDR2 FQGNSA. J gave up 6 bases and V 6 bases, and 7 bases lay outside the gene matches. The CDR3 covers 14 residues. The CDR3 bases are TGTGCCAGCAGATCTAGCGGTCGGTCCGGGGAGCTGTTTTTT. Its translation is CASRSSGRSGELFF.

This chain connects TRBV5-1 to TRBJ2-5; 7 nucleotides line up with TRBD2. Germline lookup yields CDR1 SGHRS and CDR2 YFSETQ. Unmatched junction bases numbered 5, after V lost 4 bases and J lost 5 bases. The CDR3 is made up of 13 amino acids. For the CDR3, the DNA is TGCGCCAGCAGCCGTGGACTAGACGAGACCCAGTACTTC. It translates to CASSRGLDETQYF.

This clone was observed at least ten times. The rearrangement uses TRBV10-3 and TRBJ2-3, with 11 positions matching TRBD2. CDR1 ENHRY and CDR2 SYGVKD come from the germline V gene. V shed 10 bases and J 3 bases; nucleotides not matched to a gene: 6. The CDR3 has 14 residues. For the CDR3, the DNA is TGTGCCAGCATAGCGGGGGGGCAGACAGATACGCAGTATTTT. Amino acid sequence: CASIAGGQTDTQYF.

V is TRBV7-2 and J is TRBJ2-1; 8 nucleotides line up with TRBD2. CDR1 is SGHTA, CDR2 FQGNSA, per germline. The CDR3 extends over 15 amino acids. With V trimmed by 5 bases and J by 9 bases, 12 bases remained unmatched. The CDR3 DNA follows: TGTGCCAGCAGCGCCAGGGGAGCGGGAGTCACTGAGCAGTTCTTC. This codes for CASSARGAGVTEQFF.

The chain links TRBV19 to TRBJ2-1; TRBD2 agrees at 8 bases. J was trimmed by 1 base and V by 6 bases; bases with no gene match: 5. Looked up from germline, CDR1 is LNHDA and CDR2 is SQIVND (reference sequence). The CDR3 is 15 residues long. The CDR3 reads CASSSGGLSYNEQFF. The CDR3 DNA reads as TGTGCCAGTAGCAGCGGGGGTTTATCCTACAATGAGCAGTTCTTC.

A word on this clone: Compared with germline, one end of the junction differs, possibly owing to a read error. The chain couples TRBV19 to TRBJ1-5; D is unresolved. Germline V CDR1 and CDR2: LNHDA, SQIVND (reference sequence). The CDR3 consists of 13 residues. The CDR3 DNA follows: TGTGCCAGCAGTACAGTATTCAATCAGCCCCAGCATTTT. As protein: CASSTVFNQPQHF.